This T cell receptor beta chain was sequenced during a study of cytomegalovirus exposure and HLA in healthy donors. Across the study: Around 180 million T cells yielded 100 million to 130 million unique TCR beta sequences, as an earlier analysis found.

In the case of this clone: Its target is not known.

Primers included in the PCR were 60 Vbeta and 13 Jbeta primers. Produced via immunoSEQ multiplex PCR; TCRdb's table is partial and in-frame only. The table includes roughly 160,000 clones, about 77% detected once. Overall study results and limits: Analysis was performed later, and it showed HLA-associated TCR beta chains to be more clonally expanded than equally common others. In most subjects, TCR beta sequences reportedly gave accurate predictions of HLA-A and HLA-B alleles.

CDR1 SGHRS and CDR2 YFSETQ come from the germline V gene. This CDR3 is built from 13 residues. The germline V and J ends were trimmed by 4 bases and 5 bases, with 12 bases remaining between them. V and J are TRBV5-1 and TRBJ2-5; tentatively, D is TRBD1 (5 bases). The material sequenced was PBMCs. The source is a man aged 30 to 39 in good health and CMV-seronegative. CDR3 in DNA: TGCGCCAGCAGCCCATCAGGGTCGGAGACCCAGTACTTC. Translated: CASSPSGSETQYF.